The 24 T cell receptor beta chains presented below share a single source sample, sequenced in a study of T cells in Graves' hyperthyroidism and ophthalmopathy. Authors of the study amplified TCR beta CDR3 regions from RNA transcripts. When the TCR CDR3 underwent first-round RT-PCR, the HTBI primer set was used. TCRdb passed the multiplex PCR reads through MiXCR, listing each CDR3 protein once. The sample carries roughly 100,000 distinct CDR3 sequences, 47% recorded once. Sequencing was performed on blood. The receptors derive from a man in his forties with Graves' hyperthyroidism.

The sample holds many counts of this clonotype. This chain joins TRBV4-2 and TRBJ2-5, with no clear D. Between the trimmed V and J ends, which lost 0 bases and 0 bases, there was a span of 5 bases. The CDR3 loop spans 14 amino acids. Germline assignment: CDR1 LGHNA and CDR2 YNFKEQ. CDR3 region: CASSQDLYQETQYF. Here the CDR3 DNA reads TGTGCCAGCAGCCAAGATCTCTACCAAGAGACCCAGTACTTC.

The chain links TRBV20-1 to TRBJ1-2, with TRBD1 as a possible D gene (6 bases). Germline CDR1 DFQATT, CDR2 SNEGSKA (reference sequence). This CDR3 has 13 amino acids. V was cut by 2 bases and J by 4 bases, with 11 bases left in between. DNA of the CDR3: TGCAGTGCTAGACCGTCAGGGGCCTATGGCTACACCTTC. Its protein product is CSARPSGAYGYTF.

The rearrangement links TRBV7-3 to TRBJ2-6, with D uncertain. The germline V gene encodes CDR1 SGHTA and CDR2 FQGTGA. The CDR3 covers 13 residues. V was trimmed by 5 bases and J by 4 bases, leaving 6 bases between them. CDR3 loop: CASSLVGANVLTF. CDR3 DNA sequence: TGTGCCAGCAGCCTAGTGGGGGCCAACGTCCTGACTTTC.

This clonotype appeared once. The chain carries TRBV5-6 and TRBJ1-2; 9 positions match TRBD1. The V segment lost 4 bases and the J segment 0 bases; nucleotides outside the gene matches: 4. The CDR3 spans 15 residues. Germline CDR1 and CDR2: SGHDT and YYEEEE. CDR3 nucleotide sequence: TGTGCCAGCAGCATCGGGACAGGGTCTAACTATGGCTACACCTTC. Translated, it gives CASSIGTGSNYGYTF.

In the case of this clonotype: A much larger clone differs by one base, so this may be a read error. In this CDR3 the conserved last residue, phenylalanine or tryptophan, is missing, so a read error is likely. V and J are TRBV5-4 and TRBJ1-1, with D maybe TRBD1 (6 bases). This CDR3 spans 15 amino acids. The germline V and J ends were trimmed by 0 bases and 1 base, with 10 bases remaining between them. From germline, CDR1 is SGHNT and CDR2 YYREEE (reference sequence). In DNA form, the CDR3 reads TGTGCCAGCAGCTTGGGTGGGGGCCGGAACACTGAAGCTTTCCTT. The encoded protein is CASSLGGGRNTEAFL.

This clonotype has a single count. The chain employs TRBV7-6 and TRBJ1-2; D might be TRBD1 (6 bases). Trimming removed 3 bases from V and 8 bases from J, with 10 bases in between. Germline lookup yields CDR1 SGHVS and CDR2 FNYEAQ. This CDR3 has 12 amino acids. The CDR3 DNA sequence: TGTGCCAGCAGCTTCCGGACAGACGGCTACACCTTC. Translating gives CASSFRTDGYTF.

This clonotype was observed many times. This CDR3 is CASSFEGRNTEAFF. For the CDR3, the DNA is TGCGCCAGCAGCTTCGAAGGGAGAAATACTGAAGCTTTCTTT. This chain joins TRBV5-1 and TRBJ1-1; the D is unclear. The CDR3 consists of 14 residues. The germline V gene has CDR1 SGHRS and CDR2 YFSETQ. Trimming took off 2 bases at V and 5 bases at J, with 13 bases between the two ends.

This chain connects TRBV24-1 to TRBJ2-3; 7 bases match TRBD2. This CDR3 spans 15 amino acids. From germline, CDR1 is KGHDR and CDR2 SFDVKD. After removal of 2 bases from V and 8 bases from J, the junction contained 9 bases not matched to a gene. CDR3 loop: CATSDWGGGPGTQYF. CDR3 DNA: TGTGCCACCAGTGATTGGGGCGGGGGTCCAGGTACGCAGTATTTT.

This clonotype has just one count. The V and J genes are TRBV20-1 and TRBJ2-5, with 8 positions matching TRBD2. CDR3 length: 11 amino acids. The junction had 4 bases not matched to a gene; V was cut back by 4 bases and J by 9 bases. Germline CDR1 is DFQATT and CDR2 is SNEGSKA (reference sequence). The CDR3 reads CSAMTGGPQYF. The CDR3 DNA reads as TGCAGTGCTATGACGGGGGGGCCCCAGTACTTC.

This clonotype has just one count. V usage is TRBV15 and J usage is TRBJ2-6; D is unresolved. CDR1 is LNHNV and CDR2 is YYDKDF in the germline V gene (reference sequence). The CDR3 loop spans 17 amino acids. The ends were cut back, 4 bases at V and 3 bases at J, with 16 bases in the middle. CDR3 region: CATSTGTASYGANVLTF. The CDR3 bases are TGTGCCACCAGCACCGGAACAGCGAGCTATGGGGCCAACGTCCTGACTTTC.

The table lists this clonotype with many counts. J is TRBJ2-3 and V is TRBV7-2; D ambiguous. With 5 bases removed from V and 2 bases from J, the gap between germline ends came to 14 bases. The CDR3 covers 15 residues. Germline lookup yields CDR1 SGHTA and CDR2 FQGNSA. DNA of the CDR3: TGTGCCAGCAGCCCCGAGGTGGGCTTCACAGATACGCAGTATTTT. Its translation is CASSPEVGFTDTQYF.

On this clonotype itself: With a much larger clone just one base away, this may be a read error. The V gene is TRBV3-1, the J gene TRBJ1-1; D not resolved. Germline V gives CDR1 LGHDT, CDR2 YNNKEL (reference sequence). The CDR3 is made up of 12 amino acids. CDR3 DNA: TGTGTCAGCAGCCAAGTTGGGACTGAAGCTTTCTTT. Residues: CVSSQVGTEAFF.

The rearrangement uses TRBV7-3 and TRBJ2-2, with 14 bases matching TRBD2. The trim removed 4 bases at V and 6 bases at J, leaving 4 bases unmatched. The CDR3 is 16 amino acids. Germline CDR1 and CDR2: SGHTA and FQGTGA. The CDR3 sequence: CASSSPTSGRAGELFF. CDR3 DNA sequence: TGTGCCAGCAGCTCCCCGACTAGCGGGAGGGCCGGGGAGCTGTTTTTT.

At least ten counts were recorded for this clonotype. The chain joins TRBV10-3 to TRBJ1-5; D gene uncertain. The germline V and J ends were trimmed by 0 bases and 9 bases, with 12 bases remaining between them. CDR1 is ENHRY, CDR2 SYGVKD, per germline. The CDR3 loop spans 14 amino acids. For the CDR3, the DNA is TGTGCCATCAGTGAGTCGGCGGCCATGGCGCCCCAGCATTTT. This sequence encodes CAISESAAMAPQHF.

As for this clonotype: A junction boundary mismatches the germline segment, possibly from a read error. V gene TRBV9 combines with J gene TRBJ1-4; D unresolved. The CDR3 totals 15 residues. Per the germline V gene, CDR1 is SGDLS and CDR2 is YYNGEE. The CDR3, as DNA: TGTGCCAGCAGCCCCAGCCCCAACGGGGATGAAAGACTGTTTTTT. Translating it yields CASSPSPNGDERLFF.

This clonotype was recorded many times. The chain joins TRBV4-2 to TRBJ1-5; D perhaps matches TRBD1 (6 bases). The CDR3 totals 15 residues. The germline V gene has CDR1 LGHNA and CDR2 YNFKEQ. V gave up 2 bases and J gave up 1 base, with 9 bases separating them. CDR3 in amino acids: CASSQPGQSNQPQHF. CDR3 in DNA: TGTGCCAGCAGCCAACCTGGACAGAGCAATCAGCCCCAGCATTTT.

As regards this clonotype: One end of the junction does not line up with germline, which may come from a read error. V and J are TRBV7-2 and TRBJ1-1, with D hard to call. The CDR3 has 17 residues. The germline gives CDR1 SGHTA, CDR2 FQGNSA. CDR3 amino acids: CASSSQPLHSKSTEASF. The CDR3 DNA sequence: TGCGCCAGCAGCTCACAGCCTCTCCATTCAAAGAGCACTGAAGCTTCCTTT.

Many counts were recorded for this clonotype. The gene calls are TRBV2 and TRBJ2-2, with 7 bases identical to TRBD2. The CDR3 loop spans 15 amino acids. The V gene's germline CDR1 is SNHLY and CDR2 FYNNEI. V was pared by 3 bases and J by 3 bases, with 4 bases of the junction left unmatched. The CDR3 protein is CASSDWGGDTGELFF. DNA of the CDR3: TGTGCCAGCAGTGACTGGGGGGGGGACACCGGGGAGCTGTTTTTT.

This chain uses TRBV7-8 with TRBJ2-2, with a weak D call TRBD1 (6 bases). CDR1 and CDR2 from the germline V gene are SGHVS and FQNEAQ. CDR3 size: 15 residues. Trimming took off 1 base at V and 4 bases at J, with 10 bases between the two ends. The CDR3 bases are TGTGCCAGCAGCTTAGAACAGGGTAGCACCGGGGAGCTGTTTTTT. Translating gives CASSLEQGSTGELFF. Combining the CDR3 with reference TRBV7-8 and TRBJ2-2 gives the whole variable domain GAGVSQSPRYKVAKRGQDVALRCDPISGHVSLFWYQQALGQGPEFLTYFQNEAQLDKSGLPSDRFFAERPEGSVSTLKIQRTQQEDSAVYLCASSLEQGSTGELFFGEGSRLTVL.

The CDR3 reads CASSQLGGGTQYF. The CDR3 DNA reads as TGTGCCAGCAGTCAACTTGGCGGGGGTACGCAGTATTTT. This rearrangement joins TRBV2 to TRBJ2-3; 7 bases agree with TRBD2. This CDR3 has 13 residues. V gave up 5 bases and J gave up 8 bases; unmatched junction bases: 7. Germline V gives CDR1 SNHLY, CDR2 FYNNEI.

V is TRBV20-1 and J is TRBJ2-6; D is uncertain. Deletions cut 2 bases from V and 1 base from J, with 0 bases between. This CDR3 has 12 residues. Germline assignment: CDR1 DFQATT and CDR2 SNEGSKA (reference sequence). The CDR3 loop reads CSARSGANVLTF. CDR3 sequence (DNA): TGCAGTGCTAGATCTGGGGCCAACGTCCTGACTTTC.

This clonotype was seen ten or more times. J is TRBJ2-7 and V is TRBV11-2; perhaps D is TRBD1 or TRBD2 (6 bases each). V gave up 4 bases and J gave up 5 bases, with 18 bases separating them. The CDR3 is 15 amino acids. The V gene's germline CDR1 is SGHAT and CDR2 FQNNGV. Here the CDR3 reads CASSSPPSGADEQYF. The DNA for the CDR3 is TGTGCCAGCAGCTCCCCCCCGTCGGGGGCCGACGAGCAGTACTTC.

The genes are TRBV10-3 and TRBJ2-7; 7 nucleotides align to TRBD1. CDR1 and CDR2 from the germline V gene are ENHRY and SYGVKD. V shed 4 bases and J 9 bases; nucleotides not matched to a gene: 12. This CDR3 has 14 residues. For the CDR3, the DNA is TGTGCCATCAGTGTCGGGACAGATTCCTGCGGGCAGTACTTC. This gives the protein CAISVGTDSCGQYF.

The sample holds many counts of this clonotype. The chain has TRBV5-1 and TRBJ2-3; 11 bases align to TRBD2. With 6 bases clipped from V and 2 bases from J, the junction kept 2 bases outside the gene matches. Germline V gene sequence: CDR1 SGHRS, CDR2 YFSETQ. The CDR3 consists of 14 residues. The CDR3 bases are TGCGCCAGCAAACTAGCGGGGGACACAGATACGCAGTATTTT. Encoded protein: CASKLAGDTDTQYF. The whole variable domain, filled in from reference TRBV5-1 and TRBJ2-3, reads KAGVTQTPRYLIKTRGQQVTLSCSPISGHRSVSWYQQTPGQGLQFLFEYFSETQRNKGNFPGRFSGRQFSNSRSEMNVSTLELGDSALYLCASKLAGDTDTQYFGPGTRLTVL.